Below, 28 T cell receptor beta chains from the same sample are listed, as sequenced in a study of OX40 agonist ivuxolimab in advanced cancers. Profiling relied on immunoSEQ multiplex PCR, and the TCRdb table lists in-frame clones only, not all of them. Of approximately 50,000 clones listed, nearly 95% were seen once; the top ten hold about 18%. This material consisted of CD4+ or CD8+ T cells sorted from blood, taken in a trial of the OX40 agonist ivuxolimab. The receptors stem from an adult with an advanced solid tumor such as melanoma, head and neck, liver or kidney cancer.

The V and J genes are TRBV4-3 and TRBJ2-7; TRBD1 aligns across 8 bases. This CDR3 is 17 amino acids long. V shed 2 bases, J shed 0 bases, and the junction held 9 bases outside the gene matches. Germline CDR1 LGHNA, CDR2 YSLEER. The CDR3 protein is CASSQTMTGAPSYEQYF. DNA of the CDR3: TGCGCCAGCAGCCAAACTATGACAGGGGCCCCCTCCTACGAGCAGTACTTC.

The chain's CDR3 is CSATSLGRSDEQYF. CDR3 DNA: TGCAGCGCGACATCGCTTGGGCGTTCGGACGAGCAGTACTTC. J is TRBJ2-7 and V is TRBV29-1; D call uncertain. CDR3 length: 14 amino acids. The germline V gene has CDR1 SQVTM and CDR2 ANQGSEA. With 7 bases removed from V and 5 bases from J, the gap between germline ends came to 21 bases.

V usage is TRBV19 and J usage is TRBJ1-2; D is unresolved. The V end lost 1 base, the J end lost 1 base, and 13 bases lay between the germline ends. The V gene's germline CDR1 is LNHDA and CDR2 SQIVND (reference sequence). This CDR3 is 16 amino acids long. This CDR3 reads CASSIVGGSRNYGYTF. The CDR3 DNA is TGTGCCAGTAGTATAGTCGGCGGCAGCCGTAACTATGGCTACACCTTC.

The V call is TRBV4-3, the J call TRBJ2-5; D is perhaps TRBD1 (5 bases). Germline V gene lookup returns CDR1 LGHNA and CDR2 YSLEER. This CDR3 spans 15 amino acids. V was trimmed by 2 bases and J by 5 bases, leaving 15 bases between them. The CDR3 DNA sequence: TGCGCCAGCAGCCAAAAAGGGGTGTTTAGGGAGACCCAGTACTTC. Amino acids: CASSQKGVFRETQYF.

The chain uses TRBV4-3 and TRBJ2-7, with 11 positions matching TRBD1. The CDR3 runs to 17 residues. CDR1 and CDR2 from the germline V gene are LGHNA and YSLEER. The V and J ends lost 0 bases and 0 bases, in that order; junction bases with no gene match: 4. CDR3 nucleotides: TGCGCCAGCAGCCAAGAATGGGACAGGGGGGTCTCCTACGAGCAGTACTTC. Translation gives CASSQEWDRGVSYEQYF.

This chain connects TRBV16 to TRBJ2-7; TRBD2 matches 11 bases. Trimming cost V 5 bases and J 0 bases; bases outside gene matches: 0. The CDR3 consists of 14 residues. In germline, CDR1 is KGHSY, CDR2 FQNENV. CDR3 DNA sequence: TGTGCCAGCAGCACTAGCGGGAGCTCCTACGAGCAGTACTTC. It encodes CASSTSGSSYEQYF.

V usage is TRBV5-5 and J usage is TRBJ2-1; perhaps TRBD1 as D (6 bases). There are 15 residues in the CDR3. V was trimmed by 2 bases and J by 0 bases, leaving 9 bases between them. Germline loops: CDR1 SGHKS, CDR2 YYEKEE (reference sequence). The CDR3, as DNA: TGTGCCAGCAGCTTTGGACAGCCCTCCTACAATGAGCAGTTCTTC. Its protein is CASSFGQPSYNEQFF.

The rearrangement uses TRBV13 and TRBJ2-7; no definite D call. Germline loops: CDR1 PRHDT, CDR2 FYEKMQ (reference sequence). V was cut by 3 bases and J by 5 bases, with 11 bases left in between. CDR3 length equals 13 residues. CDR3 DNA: TGTGCCAGCAGCTTCTTAGGCCAGCACGAGCAGTACTTC. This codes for CASSFLGQHEQYF.

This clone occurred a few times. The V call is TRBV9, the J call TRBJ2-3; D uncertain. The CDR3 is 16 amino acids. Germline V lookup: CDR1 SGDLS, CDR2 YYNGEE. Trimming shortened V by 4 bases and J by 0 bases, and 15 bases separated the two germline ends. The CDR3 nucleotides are TGTGCCAGCAGCCCGACTTCCCGTCTTAGCACAGATACGCAGTATTTT. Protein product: CASSPTSRLSTDTQYF.

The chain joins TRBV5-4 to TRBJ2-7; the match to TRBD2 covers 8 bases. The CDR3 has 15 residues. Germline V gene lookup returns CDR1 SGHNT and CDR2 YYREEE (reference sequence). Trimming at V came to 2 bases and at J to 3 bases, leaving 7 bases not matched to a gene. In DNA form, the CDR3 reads TGTGCCAGCAGCTTAGGGACTAGTCTGGGCTACGAGCAGTACTTC. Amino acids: CASSLGTSLGYEQYF.

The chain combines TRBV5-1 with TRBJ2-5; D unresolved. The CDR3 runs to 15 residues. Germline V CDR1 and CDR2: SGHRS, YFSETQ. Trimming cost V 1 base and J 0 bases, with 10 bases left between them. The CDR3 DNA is TGCGCCAGCAGCTTGTGGGCAGAGTACCAAGAGACCCAGTACTTC. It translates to CASSLWAEYQETQYF.

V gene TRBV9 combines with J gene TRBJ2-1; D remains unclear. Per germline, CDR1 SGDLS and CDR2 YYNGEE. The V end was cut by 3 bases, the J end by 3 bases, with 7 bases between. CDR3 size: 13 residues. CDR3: CASSAQDYNEQFF. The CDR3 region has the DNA TGTGCCAGCAGCGCGCAGGACTACAATGAGCAGTTCTTC.

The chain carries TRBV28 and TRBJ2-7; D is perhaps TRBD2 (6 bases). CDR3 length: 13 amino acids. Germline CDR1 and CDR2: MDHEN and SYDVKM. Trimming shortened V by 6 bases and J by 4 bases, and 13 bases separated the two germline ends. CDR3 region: CASRLLAHYEQYF. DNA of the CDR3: TGTGCCAGCAGACTACTAGCACATTACGAGCAGTACTTC.

The CDR3 here is CASSSTGVGYTF. CDR3 DNA: TGTGCCAGCAGTTCTACAGGGGTTGGCTACACCTTC. The rearrangement uses TRBV28 and TRBJ1-2; TRBD1 matches at 7 bases. Germline CDR1 is MDHEN and CDR2 is SYDVKM. The CDR3 runs to 12 residues. Unmatched junction bases numbered 3, after V lost 4 bases and J lost 7 bases.

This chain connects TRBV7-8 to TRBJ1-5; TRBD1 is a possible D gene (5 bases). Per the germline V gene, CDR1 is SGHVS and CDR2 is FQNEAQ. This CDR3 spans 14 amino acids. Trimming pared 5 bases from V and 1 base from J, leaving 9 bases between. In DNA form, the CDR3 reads TGTGCCAGCAGCCGCGACAGCAGCAATCAGCCCCAGCATTTT. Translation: CASSRDSSNQPQHF.

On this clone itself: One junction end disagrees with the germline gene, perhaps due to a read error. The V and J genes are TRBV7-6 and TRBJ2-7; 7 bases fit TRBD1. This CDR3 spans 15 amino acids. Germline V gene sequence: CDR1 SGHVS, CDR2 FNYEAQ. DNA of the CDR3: TGTGCCAGCAGCTTAGTGGTGACAGGGTCCTCCGAGCAGTACTTC. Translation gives CASSLVVTGSSEQYF.

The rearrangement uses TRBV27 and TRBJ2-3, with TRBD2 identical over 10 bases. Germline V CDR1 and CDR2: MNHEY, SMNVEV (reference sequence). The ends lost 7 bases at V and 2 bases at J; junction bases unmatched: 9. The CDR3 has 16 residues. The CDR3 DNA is TGTGCCAGCACCCCCATTAGCGGGAGGAACACAGATACGCAGTATTTT. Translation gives CASTPISGRNTDTQYF.

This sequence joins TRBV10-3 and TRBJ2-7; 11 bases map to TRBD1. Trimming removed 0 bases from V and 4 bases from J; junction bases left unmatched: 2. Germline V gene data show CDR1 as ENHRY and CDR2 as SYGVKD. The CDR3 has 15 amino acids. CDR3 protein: CAISESGTGGYEQYF. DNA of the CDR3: TGTGCCATCAGTGAGTCCGGGACAGGGGGTTACGAGCAGTACTTC.

CDR3 bases: TGTGCCAGCAGCTTAGCCCCCTCGGACTCCTACGAGCAGTACTTC. It specifies CASSLAPSDSYEQYF. V usage is TRBV11-2 and J usage is TRBJ2-7; D ambiguous. Per the germline V gene, CDR1 is SGHAT and CDR2 is FQNNGV. The CDR3 consists of 15 residues. Trimming cost V 1 base and J 0 bases, with 10 bases left between them.

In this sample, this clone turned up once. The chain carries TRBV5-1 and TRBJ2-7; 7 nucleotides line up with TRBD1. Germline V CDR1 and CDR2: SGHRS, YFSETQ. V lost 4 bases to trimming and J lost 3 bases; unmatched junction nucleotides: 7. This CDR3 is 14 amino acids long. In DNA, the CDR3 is TGCGCCAGCAGCCACCAAGACAGGGTCTACGAGCAGTACTTC. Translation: CASSHQDRVYEQYF.

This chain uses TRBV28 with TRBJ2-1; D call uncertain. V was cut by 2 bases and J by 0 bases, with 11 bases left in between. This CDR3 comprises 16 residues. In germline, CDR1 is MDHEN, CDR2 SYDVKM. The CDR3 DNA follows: TGTGCCAGCAGTTTAGGAGAGACGAGCTCCTACAATGAGCAGTTCTTC. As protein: CASSLGETSSYNEQFF.

The CDR3 is CASRERLAGGNEQFF. The CDR3 nucleotides read TGTGCCAGCAGGGAAAGACTAGCGGGAGGAAATGAGCAGTTCTTC. V usage is TRBV2 and J usage is TRBJ2-1; 13 bases agree with TRBD2. J gave up 7 bases and V 6 bases, and 6 bases lay outside the gene matches. This CDR3 contains 15 residues. CDR1 and CDR2 (germline): SNHLY, FYNNEI.

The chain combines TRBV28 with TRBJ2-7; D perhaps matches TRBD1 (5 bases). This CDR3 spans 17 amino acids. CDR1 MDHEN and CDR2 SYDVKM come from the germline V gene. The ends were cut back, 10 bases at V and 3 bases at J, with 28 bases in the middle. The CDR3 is CAISGFRQGPANYEQYF. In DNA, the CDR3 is TGTGCCATTTCCGGATTCCGTCAGGGCCCAGCCAACTACGAGCAGTACTTC.

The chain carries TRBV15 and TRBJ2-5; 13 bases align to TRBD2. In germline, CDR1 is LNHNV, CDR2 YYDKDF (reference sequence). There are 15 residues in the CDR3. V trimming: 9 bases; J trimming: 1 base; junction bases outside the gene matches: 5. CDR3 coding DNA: TGTGCCACTTTACTAGCGGGAGGGTCCCAAGAGACCCAGTACTTC. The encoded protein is CATLLAGGSQETQYF.

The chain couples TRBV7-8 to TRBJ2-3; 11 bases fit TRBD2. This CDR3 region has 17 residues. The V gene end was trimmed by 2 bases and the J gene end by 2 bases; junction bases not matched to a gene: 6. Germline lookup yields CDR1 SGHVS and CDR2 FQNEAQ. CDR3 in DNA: TGTGCCAGCAGCTTAACAAGGACTAGCGGGCTCACAGATACGCAGTATTTT. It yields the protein CASSLTRTSGLTDTQYF.

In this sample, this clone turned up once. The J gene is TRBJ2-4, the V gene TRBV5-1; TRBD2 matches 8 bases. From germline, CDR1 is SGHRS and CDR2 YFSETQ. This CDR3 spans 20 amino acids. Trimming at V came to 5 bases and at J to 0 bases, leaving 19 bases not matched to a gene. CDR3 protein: CASSFAGTRFLELAKNIQYF. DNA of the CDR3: TGCGCCAGCAGTTTTGCCGGGACTAGGTTTCTTGAGCTAGCCAAAAACATTCAGTACTTC.

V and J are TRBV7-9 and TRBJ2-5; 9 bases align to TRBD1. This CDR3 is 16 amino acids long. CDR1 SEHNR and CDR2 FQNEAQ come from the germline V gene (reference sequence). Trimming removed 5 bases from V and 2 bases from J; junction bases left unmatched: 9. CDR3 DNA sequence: TGTGCCAGCAGCACCTTCCGGGACAGGGCTCAAGAGACCCAGTACTTC. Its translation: CASSTFRDRAQETQYF.

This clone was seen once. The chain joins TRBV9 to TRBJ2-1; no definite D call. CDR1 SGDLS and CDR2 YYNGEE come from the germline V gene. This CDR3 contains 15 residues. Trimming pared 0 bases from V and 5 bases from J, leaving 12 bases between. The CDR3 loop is CASSVGGHRDNEQFF. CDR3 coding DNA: TGTGCCAGCAGCGTAGGGGGTCACCGAGACAATGAGCAGTTCTTC. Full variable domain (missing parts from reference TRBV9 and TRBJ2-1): DSGVTQTPKHLITATGQRVTLRCSPRSGDLSVYWYQQSLDQGLQFLIQYYNGEERAKGNILERFSAQQFPDLHSELNLSSLELGDSALYFCASSVGGHRDNEQFFGPGTRLTVL.